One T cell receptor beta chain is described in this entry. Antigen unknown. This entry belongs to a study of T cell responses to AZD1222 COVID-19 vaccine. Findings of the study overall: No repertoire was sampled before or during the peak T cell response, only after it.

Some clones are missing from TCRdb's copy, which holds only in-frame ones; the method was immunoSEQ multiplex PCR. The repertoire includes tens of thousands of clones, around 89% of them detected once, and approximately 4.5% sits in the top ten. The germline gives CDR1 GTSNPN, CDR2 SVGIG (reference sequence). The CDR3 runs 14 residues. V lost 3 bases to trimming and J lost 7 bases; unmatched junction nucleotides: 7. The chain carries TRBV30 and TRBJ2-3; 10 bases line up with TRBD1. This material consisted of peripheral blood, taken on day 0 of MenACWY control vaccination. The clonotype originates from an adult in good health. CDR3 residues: CAWSLRQGAYTQYF. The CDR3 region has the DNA TGTGCCTGGAGCCTTAGACAGGGGGCTTATACGCAGTATTTT.